This T cell receptor (beta chain) was recorded in a study of shared clonotypes between healthy human individuals. The V gene's germline CDR1 is ENHRY and CDR2 SYGVKD. This CDR3 contains 13 residues. The ends were cut back, 2 bases at V and 5 bases at J, with 9 bases in the middle. Sequenced by immunoSEQ multiplex PCR; TCRdb stores in-frame clones only, minus some. The data hold about 2.4 million clones, with more than 80% observed a single time. This TCR was sampled from a man aged 18 to 30 in good health. V usage is TRBV10-3 and J usage is TRBJ2-5; D gene unclear. The specimen sequenced was naive CD4+ T cells sorted from blood. Noted subset: CD45RA+ positively selected. CDR3 protein: CAISERLGETQYF. CDR3 nucleotide sequence: TGTGCCATCAGTGAGAGACTGGGGGAGACCCAGTACTTC.